A single sample gave rise to the 24 T cell receptor beta chains below, sequenced in a study of shared clonotypes between healthy human individuals (TCRdb year 2020). Library method: the immunoSEQ multiplex PCR assay. TCRdb retrieved this table from immuneACCESS and kept in-frame rearrangements only. Not all clones are present; in checked studies, unresolved V genes account for under half, and no reason is known for the remainder. The sample has over a million clones on record, roughly 80% of them singletons. About 1.4% of the sample goes to the ten largest clones. The sample was memory CD4+ T cells sorted from blood. The cell subset or site tag for this specimen amounts to: CD45RA-negative fraction. Every receptor here comes from a man younger than 30 in good health.

The gene calls are TRBV7-8 and TRBJ1-1; D is perhaps TRBD1 (5 bases). In germline, CDR1 is SGHVS, CDR2 FQNEAQ. V was cut by 5 bases and J by 8 bases, with 15 bases left in between. The CDR3 loop spans 13 amino acids. CDR3 in DNA: TGTGCCAGCAGCCCGAACCGGGGCTGGGAAGCTTTCTTT. It specifies CASSPNRGWEAFF.

This chain joins TRBV4-3 and TRBJ1-2; 9 bases match TRBD1. Germline V lookup: CDR1 LGHNA, CDR2 YSLEER. J was trimmed by 4 bases and V by 4 bases; bases with no gene match: 4. This CDR3 comprises 14 residues. CDR3 nucleotide sequence: TGCGCCAGCAGCCCAACAGGGGGCGGCTATGGCTACACCTTC. Amino acids: CASSPTGGGYGYTF.

J is TRBJ2-5 and V is TRBV5-1; 13 positions match TRBD2. Trimming cost V 5 bases and J 5 bases; bases outside gene matches: 9. Germline V gives CDR1 SGHRS, CDR2 YFSETQ. The CDR3 extends over 16 amino acids. The CDR3 DNA is TGCGCCAGCAGATGGGGGACTAGCGGGACTGGGGAGACCCAGTACTTC. Translated: CASRWGTSGTGETQYF.

The chain links TRBV5-1 to TRBJ2-3, with D perhaps TRBD2 (6 bases). The CDR3 totals 16 residues. The germline CDR1 and CDR2 sequences are SGHRS and YFSETQ. V was trimmed by 3 bases and J by 4 bases, leaving 18 bases between them. The CDR3 here is CASSSGRGGKADTQYF. The CDR3 region has the DNA TGCGCCAGCAGCTCAGGGCGGGGAGGTAAGGCAGATACGCAGTATTTT.

The chain employs TRBV7-2 and TRBJ2-7; TRBD1 is a possible D gene (5 bases). Per germline, CDR1 SGHTA and CDR2 FQGNSA. Trimming left V 0 bases short and J 2 bases short, with 11 bases between. CDR3 size: 15 residues. The chain's CDR3 is CASSLAGQGTYEQYF. CDR3 sequence (DNA): TGTGCCAGCAGCTTAGCCGGCCAGGGAACCTACGAGCAGTACTTC.

The rearrangement uses TRBV6-5 and TRBJ2-7; D unresolved. Germline V gene sequence: CDR1 MNHEY, CDR2 SVGAGI. The CDR3 is made up of 12 amino acids. With 4 bases removed from V and 3 bases from J, the gap between germline ends came to 7 bases. In DNA, the CDR3 is TGTGCCAGCAGTTCCGATCTCTACGAGCAGTACTTC. It yields the protein CASSSDLYEQYF.

CDR3 in amino acids: CASSSLTGGPSEQYF. As DNA, the CDR3 is TGTGCCAGCAGTTCATTGACGGGAGGGCCGAGCGAGCAGTACTTC. The V and J genes are TRBV6-6 and TRBJ2-7; the match to TRBD2 covers 8 bases. Trimming took 4 bases from V and 6 from J; bases not matched to a gene: 11. This CDR3 is 15 amino acids long. CDR1 is MNHNY, CDR2 SVGAGI, per germline (reference sequence).

This clone was observed a handful of times. The chain has TRBV2 and TRBJ2-1, with 7 bases aligning to TRBD1. Trimming took 4 bases from V and 8 from J; bases not matched to a gene: 2. There are 12 residues in the CDR3. CDR1 is SNHLY, CDR2 FYNNEI, per germline. Here the CDR3 DNA reads TGTGCCAGCAGTGGACAGGGCTATGAGCAGTTCTTC. This encodes CASSGQGYEQFF.

Remarks on this clone: Possible read error: a much larger clone is one base away. The sample holds other DNA sequences that translate to the same CDR3. The rearrangement uses TRBV2 and TRBJ2-3, with TRBD1 as a possible D gene (6 bases). This CDR3 has 13 amino acids. Trimming pared 2 bases from V and 3 bases from J, leaving 6 bases between. Per the germline V gene, CDR1 is SNHLY and CDR2 is FYNNEI. The CDR3 region has the DNA TGTGCCAGCAGTGAACAGGGGACAGATACGCAGTATTTT. Its protein is CASSEQGTDTQYF.

The rearrangement uses TRBV6-6 and TRBJ1-4; TRBD1 matches 7 bases. Germline V gives CDR1 MNHNY, CDR2 SVGAGI (reference sequence). V was pared by 6 bases and J by 2 bases, with 3 bases of the junction left unmatched. The CDR3 length is 14 residues. For the CDR3, the DNA is TGTGCCAGCAGGAGGGACAGTACTAATGAAAAACTGTTTTTT. This codes for CASRRDSTNEKLFF.

This sequence joins TRBV18 and TRBJ1-1; D remains unclear. Trimming shortened V by 2 bases and J by 6 bases, and 13 bases separated the two germline ends. Germline V gene sequence: CDR1 KGHSH, CDR2 LQKENI. The CDR3 spans 14 residues. The CDR3 here is CASSPNSLVAEAFF. The DNA for the CDR3 is TGTGCCAGCTCACCAAACAGTCTCGTTGCTGAAGCTTTCTTT. The variable domain in full, completed from reference TRBV18 and TRBJ1-1, reads NAGVMQNPRHLVRRRGQEARLRCSPMKGHSHVYWYRQLPEEGLKFMVYLQKENIIDESGMPKERFSAEFPKEGPSILRIQQVVRGDSAAYFCASSPNSLVAEAFFGQGTRLTVV.

V gene TRBV30 combines with J gene TRBJ2-3; D possibly corresponds to TRBD2 (5 bases). V was trimmed by 0 bases and J by 1 base, leaving 17 bases between them. The length of the CDR3 is 17 residues. CDR1 is GTSNPN and CDR2 is SVGIG in the germline V gene (reference sequence). The CDR3 DNA sequence: TGTGCCTGGAGTGTACTAGTTTTAAGGGCTGGCACAGATACGCAGTATTTT. Its protein product is CAWSVLVLRAGTDTQYF.

The gene calls are TRBV9 and TRBJ2-2; 11 bases match TRBD1. J was trimmed by 1 base and V by 1 base; bases with no gene match: 3. CDR1 is SGDLS, CDR2 YYNGEE, per germline. This CDR3 is built from 17 residues. The CDR3 reads CASSVPDRGQNTGELFF. In nucleotides, the CDR3 is TGTGCCAGCAGCGTACCGGACAGGGGGCAGAACACCGGGGAGCTGTTTTTT.

The table lists this clone with many counts. The chain uses TRBV5-4 and TRBJ1-6, with 9 positions matching TRBD1. CDR1 and CDR2 from the germline V gene are SGHNT and YYREEE (reference sequence). The CDR3 runs 15 residues. J gave up 8 bases and V 2 bases, and 5 bases lay outside the gene matches. The CDR3 loop is CASSFPGDRDSPLHF. DNA for the CDR3: TGTGCCAGCAGCTTTCCGGGGGACAGGGATTCACCCCTCCACTTT.

J is TRBJ1-5 and V is TRBV28, with D possibly matching TRBD1 (5 bases). Germline CDR1 and CDR2: MDHEN and SYDVKM. The CDR3 has 15 amino acids. V lost 5 bases and J lost 2, with 13 bases in between. The CDR3 coding sequence is TGTGCCAGCAGTGGGACTAACTTGGGCAATCAGCCCCAGCATTTT. Translating it yields CASSGTNLGNQPQHF.

The chain uses TRBV5-1 and TRBJ2-1; a possible D gene is TRBD1 (8 bases). V was trimmed by 0 bases and J by 9 bases, leaving 19 bases between them. The CDR3 covers 16 residues. Germline CDR1 and CDR2: SGHRS and YFSETQ. Here the CDR3 reads CASSLALAGGGSEQFF. CDR3 sequence (DNA): TGCGCCAGCAGCTTGGCCTTGGCAGGGGGCGGGAGTGAGCAGTTCTTC.

The V call is TRBV14, the J call TRBJ2-6; D is ambiguous. Trimming shortened V by 6 bases and J by 0 bases, and 9 bases separated the two germline ends. The CDR3 spans 15 residues. Per germline, CDR1 SGHDN and CDR2 FVKESK. CDR3 DNA sequence: TGTGCCAGCAGACGGACCGGCTCTGGGGCCAACGTCCTGACTTTC. It codes for CASRRTGSGANVLTF.

The chain employs TRBV5-1 and TRBJ2-5; perhaps TRBD1 as D (6 bases). CDR3 size: 15 residues. CDR1 SGHRS and CDR2 YFSETQ come from the germline V gene. V was pared by 1 base and J by 2 bases, with 12 bases between. The chain's CDR3 is CASSLSGQIQETQYF. The DNA of the CDR3 is TGCGCCAGCAGCTTGAGTGGACAGATACAAGAGACCCAGTACTTC.

The rearrangement joins TRBV11-2 to TRBJ1-1; D unresolved. From germline, CDR1 is SGHAT and CDR2 FQNNGV. V shed 5 bases and J shed 1 base, with 14 bases lying between them. The CDR3 runs 15 residues. The CDR3: CASSPITGRNTEAFF. CDR3 sequence (DNA): TGTGCCAGCAGCCCTATCACGGGCAGGAACACTGAAGCTTTCTTT.

The CDR3: CASSQTAGPNTEAFF. In DNA form, the CDR3 reads TGTGCCAGCAGTCAAACCGCGGGTCCAAACACTGAAGCTTTCTTT. The chain uses TRBV2 and TRBJ1-1, with D unresolved. Trimming cost V 5 bases and J 2 bases, with 15 bases left between them. In germline, CDR1 is SNHLY, CDR2 FYNNEI. This CDR3 region has 15 residues.

Ten or more counts support this clone. CDR3 nucleotide sequence: TGTGCCAGCAGCGCCCTGTTGGGGGGCTACAGAGATGAGCAGTTCTTC. It specifies CASSALLGGYRDEQFF. The V and J genes are TRBV9 and TRBJ2-1, with D possibly called TRBD1 or TRBD2 (6 bases each). The CDR3 spans 16 residues. V was trimmed by 3 bases and J by 8 bases, leaving 21 bases between them. Germline CDR1 and CDR2: SGDLS and YYNGEE. The full variable domain, in which reference TRBV9 and TRBJ2-1 provide the parts outside the CDR3, is DSGVTQTPKHLITATGQRVTLRCSPRSGDLSVYWYQQSLDQGLQFLIQYYNGEERAKGNILERFSAQQFPDLHSELNLSSLELGDSALYFCASSALLGGYRDEQFFGPGTRLTVL.

V gene TRBV5-8 combines with J gene TRBJ1-5, with TRBD1 as a possible D gene (5 bases). The V and J ends lost 3 bases and 11 bases respectively, with 18 bases between them. This CDR3 comprises 14 residues. CDR1 is SGHTS and CDR2 is YDEGEE in the germline V gene. CDR3 region: CASSSRAGERAQHF. CDR3 sequence (DNA): TGTGCCAGCAGCTCCAGAGCGGGGGAGCGAGCCCAGCATTTT.

The V gene is TRBV6-6, the J gene TRBJ1-2, with a possible D match to TRBD1 (6 bases). The germline gives CDR1 MNHNY, CDR2 SVGAGI (reference sequence). The CDR3 contains 13 residues. Trimming pared 6 bases from V and 4 bases from J, leaving 12 bases between. The CDR3 here is CASSRQESYGYTF. CDR3 bases: TGTGCCAGCAGCCGACAGGAATCCTATGGCTACACCTTC.

This clone was detected only a few times. The gene calls are TRBV2 and TRBJ2-1, with a tentative D call TRBD1 (5 bases). V lost 6 bases, J lost 7 bases, and 10 bases lay in between. The CDR3 extends over 12 amino acids. Looked up from germline, CDR1 is SNHLY and CDR2 is FYNNEI. CDR3 residues: CASRHDRNEQFF. CDR3 DNA: TGTGCCAGCAGACACGACAGAAATGAGCAGTTCTTC.